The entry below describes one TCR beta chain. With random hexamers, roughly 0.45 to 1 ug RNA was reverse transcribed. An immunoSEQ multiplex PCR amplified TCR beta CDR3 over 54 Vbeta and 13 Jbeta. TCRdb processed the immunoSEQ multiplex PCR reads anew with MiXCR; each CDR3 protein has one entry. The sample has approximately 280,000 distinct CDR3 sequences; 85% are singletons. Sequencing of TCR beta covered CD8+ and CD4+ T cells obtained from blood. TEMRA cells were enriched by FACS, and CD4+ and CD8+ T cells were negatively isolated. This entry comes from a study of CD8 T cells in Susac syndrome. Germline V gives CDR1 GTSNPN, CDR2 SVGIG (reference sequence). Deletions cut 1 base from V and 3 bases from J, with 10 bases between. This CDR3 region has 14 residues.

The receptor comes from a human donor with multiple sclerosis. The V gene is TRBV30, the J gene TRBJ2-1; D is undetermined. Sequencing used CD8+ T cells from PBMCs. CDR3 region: CAWSEGGYYNEQFF. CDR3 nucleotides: TGTGCCTGGAGTGAGGGCGGTTACTACAATGAGCAGTTCTTC.